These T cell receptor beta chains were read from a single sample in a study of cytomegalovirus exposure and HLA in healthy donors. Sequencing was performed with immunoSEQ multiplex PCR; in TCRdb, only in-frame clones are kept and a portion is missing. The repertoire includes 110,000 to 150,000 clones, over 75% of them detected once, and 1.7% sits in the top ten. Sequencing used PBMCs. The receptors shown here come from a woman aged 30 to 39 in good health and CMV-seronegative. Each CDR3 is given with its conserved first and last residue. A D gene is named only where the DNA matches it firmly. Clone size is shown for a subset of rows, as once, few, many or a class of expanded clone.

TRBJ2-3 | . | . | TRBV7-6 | CASSLPPNGGSTDTQYF | TGTGCCAGCAGCTTACCCCCTAATGGGGGGAGCACAGATACGCAGTATTTT
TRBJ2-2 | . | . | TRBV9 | CASSVGVVPGELFF | TGTGCCAGCAGCGTAGGAGTAGTCCCCGGGGAGCTGTTTTTT
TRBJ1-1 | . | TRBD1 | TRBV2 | CASSADRDGNTEAFF | TGTGCCAGCAGTGCGGACAGGGACGGGAACACTGAAGCTTTCTTT
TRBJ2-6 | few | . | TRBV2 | CASNAGFSGANVLTF | TGTGCCAGCAATGCGGGCTTCTCTGGGGCCAACGTCCTGACTTTC
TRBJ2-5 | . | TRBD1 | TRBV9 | CASAQGGQETQYF | TGTGCCAGCGCACAGGGGGGCCAAGAGACCCAGTACTTC
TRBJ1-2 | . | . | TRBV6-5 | CASSYRGGDNYGYTF | TGTGCCAGCAGTTACAGAGGAGGGGATAACTATGGCTACACCTTC
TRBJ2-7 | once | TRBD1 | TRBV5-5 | CASSFGRGYEQYF | TGTGCCAGCAGCTTTGGCAGGGGGTACGAGCAGTACTTC
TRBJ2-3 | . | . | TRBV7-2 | CASSLVRGADTQYF | TGTGCCAGCAGCTTAGTCAGGGGGGCAGATACGCAGTATTTT
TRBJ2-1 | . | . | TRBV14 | CASSRRGLYNEQFF | TGTGCCAGCAGCCGGAGGGGCCTCTACAATGAGCAGTTCTTC
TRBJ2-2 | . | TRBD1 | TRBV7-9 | CASSFNRGENTGELFF | TGTGCCAGCAGCTTCAACAGGGGGGAGAACACCGGGGAGCTGTTTTTT
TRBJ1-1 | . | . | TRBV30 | CAWDEGGTEAFF | TGTGCCTGGGACGAAGGGGGCACTGAAGCTTTCTTT
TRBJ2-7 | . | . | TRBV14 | CASSQVLQGSYEQYF | TGTGCCAGCAGCCAAGTCCTACAGGGTAGCTACGAGCAGTACTTC
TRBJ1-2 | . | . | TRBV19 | CASSMVDGVKTF | TGTGCCAGTAGTATGGTCGACGGGGTGAAAACCTTC
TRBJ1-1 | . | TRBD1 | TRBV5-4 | CASSPTGRNTEAFF | TGTGCCAGCAGCCCGACAGGGCGGAACACTGAAGCTTTCTTT
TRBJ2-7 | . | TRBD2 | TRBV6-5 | CASSPGLAGAYEQYF | TGTGCCAGCAGTCCCGGACTAGCGGGGGCCTACGAGCAGTACTTC
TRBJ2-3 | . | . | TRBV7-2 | CASSLAGGGATDTQYF | TGTGCCAGCAGCTTAGCAGGGGGAGGGGCCACAGATACGCAGTATTTT
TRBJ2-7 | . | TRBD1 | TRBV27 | CASSPGGDREFYEQYF | TGTGCCAGCAGTCCAGGTGGGGACAGGGAATTTTACGAGCAGTACTTC
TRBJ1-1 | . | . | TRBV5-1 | CASSLRGSGHTEAFF | TGCGCCAGCAGCTTGCGGGGTTCGGGACACACTGAGGCTTTCTTT
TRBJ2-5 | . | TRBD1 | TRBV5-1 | CASSRVGQAQETQYF | TGCGCCAGCAGCCGGGTTGGACAGGCCCAAGAGACCCAGTACTTC
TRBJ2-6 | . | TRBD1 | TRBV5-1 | CASSSYPTGANPSGANVLTF | TGCGCCAGCAGCTCCTATCCTACAGGGGCAAACCCCTCTGGGGCCAACGTCCTGACTTTC
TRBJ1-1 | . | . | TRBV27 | CASSPLAAGRNTEAFF | TGTGCCAGCAGTCCCCTCGCAGCTGGGCGCAACACTGAAGCTTTCTTT
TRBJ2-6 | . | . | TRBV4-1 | CASSPDSSGANVLTF | TGCGCCAGCAGCCCAGACAGTTCGGGGGCCAACGTCCTGACTTTC
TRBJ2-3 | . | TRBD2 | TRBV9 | CASSVGWGLAGGVPDTQYF | TGTGCCAGCAGCGTAGGTTGGGGACTAGCGGGGGGGGTCCCAGATACGCAGTATTTT
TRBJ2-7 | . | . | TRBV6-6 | CASSYRGLSYEQYF | TGTGCCAGCAGTTACAGGGGCCTTTCCTACGAGCAGTACTTC
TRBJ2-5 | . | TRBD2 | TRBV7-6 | CASSLVGAGAGGRPGETQYF | TGTGCCAGCAGCTTAGTTGGAGCTGGAGCGGGGGGGCGCCCAGGGGAGACCCAGTACTTC
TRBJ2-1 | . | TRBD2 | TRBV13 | CASSYLGTSGNNEQFF | TGTGCCAGCAGCTACCTCGGGACTAGCGGTAACAATGAGCAGTTCTTC
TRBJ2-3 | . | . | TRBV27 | CASSLSGVTDTQYF | TGTGCCAGCAGTTTATCCGGGGTGACAGATACGCAGTATTTT